Below, 7 T cell receptor beta chains from the same sample are listed, as sequenced in a study of shared clonotypes between healthy human individuals. Clones were read by immunoSEQ multiplex PCR, and TCRdb kept only the in-frame ones, dropping some. The table has some 2,000,000 clones, about 95% seen once. The sequenced sample consisted of naive CD4+ T cells sorted from blood. Stated subset: CD45RA+ positively selected. The source is a man between 18 and 35 years old in good health.

Details on this clone: The identical CDR3 is also encoded by other nucleotide sequences in the sample. The chain recombines TRBV5-1 with TRBJ2-7, with D unresolved. V lost 0 bases to trimming and J lost 0 bases, with 7 bases between them. The germline CDR1 and CDR2 sequences are SGHRS and YFSETQ. The CDR3 has 14 residues. CDR3 loop: CASSLDAVSYEQYF. The CDR3 nucleotides are TGCGCCAGCAGCTTGGACGCGGTCTCCTACGAGCAGTACTTC.

The V gene is TRBV5-1, the J gene TRBJ1-6; D gene ambiguous. The CDR3 loop spans 15 amino acids. Germline V CDR1 and CDR2: SGHRS, YFSETQ. The ends were cut back, 1 base at V and 6 bases at J, with 11 bases in the middle. In nucleotides, the CDR3 is TGCGCCAGCAGCTTGAACGGGCTGAGTAATTCACCCCTCCACTTT. It is translated as CASSLNGLSNSPLHF.

The chain joins TRBV10-2 to TRBJ2-2, with TRBD2 identical over 16 bases. The V and J ends lost 6 bases and 9 bases, in that order; junction bases with no gene match: 7. The V gene's germline CDR1 is WSHSY and CDR2 SAAADI. This CDR3 has 16 residues. CDR3 coding DNA: TGCGCCAGCAGGGGGACTAGCGGGGGGGAATCATGGGAGCTGTTTTTT. Translation: CASRGTSGGESWELFF.

The V call is TRBV30, the J call TRBJ1-1; D gene ambiguous. CDR3 length equals 11 residues. Per germline, CDR1 GTSNPN and CDR2 SVGIG (reference sequence). Between the trimmed V and J ends, which lost 3 bases and 7 bases, there was a span of 9 bases. This CDR3 reads CAWSGKNEAFF. CDR3 nucleotides: TGTGCCTGGAGCGGAAAAAATGAAGCTTTCTTT. The entire variable domain, with the rest obtained from reference TRBV30 and TRBJ1-1, is as follows: SQTIHQWPATLVQPVGSPLSLECTVEGTSNPNLYWYRQAAGRGLQLLFYSVGIGQISSEVPQNLSASRPQDRQFILSSKKLLLSDSGFYLCAWSGKNEAFFGQGTRLTVV.

In its sample, this clone was seen once. CDR3: CASSYSTSYNSPLHF. The CDR3 DNA follows: TGTGCCAGCAGTTACTCGACGTCCTATAATTCACCCCTCCACTTT. This chain uses TRBV6-5 with TRBJ1-6, with unresolved D. The V end was cut by 0 bases, the J end by 1 base, with 4 bases between. The CDR3 covers 15 residues. The germline CDR1 and CDR2 sequences are MNHEY and SVGAGI.

This clone came up a few times. V usage is TRBV10-3 and J usage is TRBJ1-6, with D possibly being TRBD1 (5 bases). From germline, CDR1 is ENHRY and CDR2 SYGVKD. The CDR3 totals 14 residues. The V end lost 3 bases, the J end lost 7 bases, and 10 bases lay between the germline ends. The CDR3 region is CAISDRDLNSPLHF. In DNA form, the CDR3 reads TGTGCCATCAGTGACAGGGACCTGAATTCACCCCTCCACTTT.

V and J are TRBV2 and TRBJ2-6, with 9 positions matching TRBD2. Germline CDR1 and CDR2: SNHLY and FYNNEI. V lost 9 bases, J lost 0 bases, and 6 bases stayed unmatched. The CDR3 is 16 residues long. DNA of the CDR3: TGTGCCAGTGCGGCGGGGGGGCCCTCTGGGGCCAACGTCCTGACTTTC. Its protein is CASAAGGPSGANVLTF.